Below, 26 T cell receptor beta chains from the same sample are listed, as sequenced in a study of blood T cell repertoires in COVID-19. The table came from immunoSEQ multiplex PCR; TCRdb's copy has only in-frame clones and leaves some out. The top ten hold 39% of the sample, which has some 82,000 clones, approximately 82% seen once. Input material: peripheral blood. The source of these receptors is a man of 80 years or more with active or convalescent COVID-19.

V and J are TRBV20-1 and TRBJ1-5; maybe TRBD1 (5 bases). In germline, CDR1 is DFQATT, CDR2 SNEGSKA (reference sequence). V was shortened by 3 bases and J by 0 bases, with 12 bases between the two germline ends. The CDR3 spans 15 residues. The CDR3 nucleotides are TGCAGTGCTAGTTTAGGGGCAGCTAGCAATCAGCCCCAGCATTTT. This translates into CSASLGAASNQPQHF.

The genes are TRBV11-3 and TRBJ1-3, with TRBD1 matching 7 bases. Germline loops: CDR1 SGHNT, CDR2 YENEEA. Trimming removed 4 bases from V and 4 bases from J; junction bases left unmatched: 4. This CDR3 contains 14 residues. The CDR3: CASSSGQEGNTIYF. Written as DNA, the CDR3 is TGTGCCAGCAGCTCAGGACAGGAAGGAAACACCATATATTTT.

This chain links TRBV4-3 with TRBJ1-5, with unresolved D. Germline assignment: CDR1 LGHNA and CDR2 YSLEER. V was trimmed by 0 bases and J by 0 bases, leaving 6 bases between them. The CDR3 runs to 15 residues. CDR3 sequence: CASSQDRFSNQPQHF. In nucleotides, the CDR3 is TGCGCCAGCAGCCAAGACAGGTTTAGCAATCAGCCCCAGCATTTT.

This chain uses TRBV5-1 with TRBJ2-5, with 11 positions matching TRBD2. The trim removed 4 bases at V and 4 bases at J, leaving 9 bases unmatched. CDR1 is SGHRS and CDR2 is YFSETQ in the germline V gene. The CDR3 extends over 16 amino acids. The CDR3 reads CASSAGELAGVETQYF. The CDR3 DNA is TGCGCCAGCAGCGCCGGGGAACTAGCGGGAGTAGAGACCCAGTACTTC. The full variable domain, its missing parts supplied by reference TRBV5-1 and TRBJ2-5, is KAGVTQTPRYLIKTRGQQVTLSCSPISGHRSVSWYQQTPGQGLQFLFEYFSETQRNKGNFPGRFSGRQFSNSRSEMNVSTLELGDSALYLCASSAGELAGVETQYFGPGTRLLVL.

This clone has more than one count but fewer than ten. This chain connects TRBV7-3 to TRBJ2-6; D uncertain. Trimming left V 1 base short and J 0 bases short, with 10 bases between. The CDR3 is 17 residues long. Germline CDR1 and CDR2: SGHTA and FQGTGA. The CDR3 is CASSLIQESSGANVLTF. CDR3 DNA sequence: TGTGCCAGCAGCTTAATTCAGGAAAGCTCTGGGGCCAACGTCCTGACTTTC. Full variable domain (remainder filled in from reference TRBV7-3 and TRBJ2-6): GAGVSQTPSNKVTEKGKYVELRCDPISGHTALYWYRQSLGQGPEFLIYFQGTGAADDSGLPNDRFFAVRPEGSVSTLKIQRTERGDSAVYLCASSLIQESSGANVLTFGAGSRLTVL.

The V gene is TRBV3-1 (or the pseudogene TRBV3-2), the J gene TRBJ2-1; D not resolved. V lost 1 base and J lost 0, with 7 bases in between. CDR1 LGHDT and CDR2 YNNKEL come from the germline V gene (reference sequence). There are 15 residues in the CDR3. CDR3 in DNA: TGTGCCAGCAGCCAAGGCCGGAGCTCCTACAATGAGCAGTTCTTC. Translated, it gives CASSQGRSSYNEQFF.

The rearrangement uses TRBV15 and TRBJ2-6, with a possible D match to TRBD1 (6 bases). V lost 11 bases and J 2 bases, leaving 22 bases between the germline ends. The germline gives CDR1 LNHNV, CDR2 YYDKDF (reference sequence). The CDR3 sequence is 17 residues long. The CDR3 loop reads CAFPRQGRPPGANVLTF. As DNA, the CDR3 is TGTGCCTTCCCTAGGCAGGGGCGGCCTCCTGGGGCCAACGTCCTGACTTTC.

This clone has a handful of counts. J is TRBJ1-6 and V is TRBV30; 7 bases fit TRBD1. The germline V gene has CDR1 GTSNPN and CDR2 SVGIG (reference sequence). With V trimmed by 2 bases and J by 2 bases, 3 bases remained unmatched. The CDR3 has 15 residues. The CDR3 loop reads CAWSTTGTYNSPLHF. CDR3 coding DNA: TGTGCCTGGAGTACGACAGGGACCTATAATTCACCCCTCCACTTT. Based on the CDR3 plus reference TRBV30 and TRBJ1-6, the full variable domain is SQTIHQWPATLVQPVGSPLSLECTVEGTSNPNLYWYRQAAGRGLQLLFYSVGIGQISSEVPQNLSASRPQDRQFILSSKKLLLSDSGFYLCAWSTTGTYNSPLHFGNGTRLTVT.

The chain recombines TRBV11-2 with TRBJ2-7, with TRBD1 matching 8 bases. The V and J ends lost 5 bases and 8 bases, in that order; junction bases with no gene match: 14. Germline CDR1 and CDR2: SGHAT and FQNNGV. The CDR3 extends over 15 amino acids. The CDR3 coding sequence is TGTGCCAGCAGCCAAATGGCTGGGACAGGTGGCAAGCAGTACTTC. It yields the protein CASSQMAGTGGKQYF.

This sequence joins TRBV7-8 and TRBJ1-2, with a weak D call TRBD1 (6 bases). The CDR3 has 14 amino acids. Between the trimmed V and J ends, which lost 3 bases and 0 bases, there was a span of 8 bases. Germline V gene sequence: CDR1 SGHVS, CDR2 FQNEAQ. The CDR3 nucleotides are TGTGCCAGCAGCTTGAGACAGGCTAACTATGGCTACACCTTC. Encoded protein: CASSLRQANYGYTF. Combining the CDR3 with reference TRBV7-8 and TRBJ1-2 gives the whole variable domain GAGVSQSPRYKVAKRGQDVALRCDPISGHVSLFWYQQALGQGPEFLTYFQNEAQLDKSGLPSDRFFAERPEGSVSTLKIQRTQQEDSAVYLCASSLRQANYGYTFGSGTRLTVV.

The genes are TRBV29-1 and TRBJ1-2; D gene uncertain. The V and J ends lost 4 bases and 4 bases respectively, with 7 bases between them. The CDR3 covers 11 residues. Germline CDR1 is SQVTM and CDR2 is ANQGSEA. The CDR3 spells CSVGEAYGYTF. The CDR3 DNA sequence: TGCAGCGTTGGGGAGGCCTATGGCTACACCTTC.

The chain joins TRBV3-1 (or the pseudogene TRBV3-2) to TRBJ2-3; 11 nucleotides line up with TRBD2. In germline, CDR1 is LGHDT, CDR2 YNNKEL (reference sequence). With 1 base clipped from V and 3 bases from J, the junction kept 12 bases outside the gene matches. The CDR3 has 19 residues. The CDR3 loop is CASSQAYSWLAGGTDTQYF. CDR3 nucleotides: TGTGCCAGCAGCCAAGCGTATTCTTGGTTAGCGGGGGGGACAGATACGCAGTATTTT.

V usage is TRBV5-1 and J usage is TRBJ2-7, with TRBD2 identical over 11 bases. This CDR3 has 15 amino acids. Germline CDR1 and CDR2: SGHRS and YFSETQ. V dropped 4 bases and J dropped 4; count of bases not matched to a gene: 7. The CDR3 spells CASSIRLAGHYEQYF. The CDR3 DNA follows: TGCGCCAGCAGCATTAGACTAGCGGGGCATTACGAGCAGTACTTC.

This chain connects TRBV6-2 or TRBV6-3 to TRBJ1-1; D gene unclear. The germline V gene encodes CDR1 MNHEY and CDR2 SVGEGT. This CDR3 region has 11 residues. Trimming left V 5 bases short and J 4 bases short, with 5 bases between. The CDR3: CASSEITEAFF. The CDR3 nucleotides read TGTGCCAGCAGTGAGATCACTGAAGCTTTCTTT.

V and J are TRBV6-2 or TRBV6-3 and TRBJ2-1; D may be TRBD2 (5 bases). This CDR3 has 17 amino acids. CDR1 and CDR2 (germline): MNHEY, SVGEGT. Trimming left V 2 bases short and J 0 bases short, with 14 bases between. This chain's CDR3 is CASSYPLGAVSYNEQFF. CDR3 nucleotide sequence: TGTGCCAGCAGTTACCCCTTGGGAGCGGTCTCCTACAATGAGCAGTTCTTC.

The rearrangement joins TRBV7-2 to TRBJ2-7, with TRBD1 matching 7 bases. CDR3 length: 14 residues. Unmatched junction bases numbered 6, after V lost 5 bases and J lost 2 bases. The germline V gene has CDR1 SGHTA and CDR2 FQGNSA. CDR3 residues: CASSRGGDPYEQYF. The CDR3 nucleotides are TGTGCCAGCAGCAGAGGGGGCGATCCCTACGAGCAGTACTTC.

V and J are TRBV4-1 and TRBJ1-1; 9 nucleotides line up with TRBD1. This CDR3 is 15 amino acids long. From germline, CDR1 is MGHRA and CDR2 YSYEKL. With 1 base clipped from V and 3 bases from J, the junction kept 3 bases outside the gene matches. The CDR3 bases are TGCGCCAGCAGCCAAGGGCGGACAGGGGACACTGAAGCTTTCTTT. Its protein product is CASSQGRTGDTEAFF.

The chain employs TRBV4-3 and TRBJ2-7; TRBD2 might be the D (5 bases). The CDR3 has 15 residues. V was shortened by 0 bases and J by 4 bases, with 13 bases between the two germline ends. Germline CDR1 LGHNA, CDR2 YSLEER. DNA of the CDR3: TGCGCCAGCAGCCAAGAGATATCGGCGGGTTACGAGCAGTACTTC. Translating gives CASSQEISAGYEQYF.

This clone was recorded once. The chain employs TRBV5-1 and TRBJ2-1; D call uncertain. Trimming removed 1 base from V and 3 bases from J, with 11 bases in between. CDR3 size: 15 residues. Per germline, CDR1 SGHRS and CDR2 YFSETQ. CDR3 DNA sequence: TGCGCCAGCAGCTTGCAAGGCGGAGTCTACAATGAGCAGTTCTTC. This codes for CASSLQGGVYNEQFF.

V gene TRBV20-1 combines with J gene TRBJ1-5; D unclear. The V gene lost 3 bases and the J gene lost 6 bases, with 18 bases spanning the gap. CDR3 length: 15 residues. CDR1 and CDR2 from the germline V gene are DFQATT and SNEGSKA (reference sequence). The CDR3 DNA sequence: TGCAGTGCTAGTTTAGGTACAATAAGAGGTCAGCCCCAGCATTTT. Its translation is CSASLGTIRGQPQHF.

The chain links TRBV29-1 to TRBJ1-5; tentatively, D is TRBD1 (5 bases). The V gene's germline CDR1 is SQVTM and CDR2 ANQGSEA. This CDR3 comprises 14 residues. Trimming pared 6 bases from V and 3 bases from J, leaving 15 bases between. The CDR3 here is CSVAKGQFNQPQHF. The DNA of the CDR3 is TGCAGCGTCGCTAAGGGGCAGTTCAATCAGCCCCAGCATTTT.

The V and J genes are TRBV7-3 and TRBJ2-3; possible D gene TRBD2, 6 bases. The germline V gene encodes CDR1 SGHTA and CDR2 FQGTGA. V lost 3 bases, J lost 1 base, and 11 bases lay in between. The CDR3 has 15 amino acids. The CDR3 region has the DNA TGTGCCAGCAGCTTCAGAACGGGGGGCACAGATACGCAGTATTTT. As protein: CASSFRTGGTDTQYF.

The J gene is TRBJ1-2, the V gene TRBV9, with 7 bases lining up with TRBD1. Trimming took 4 bases from V and 0 from J; bases not matched to a gene: 9. This CDR3 comprises 16 residues. From germline, CDR1 is SGDLS and CDR2 YYNGEE. The CDR3 DNA is TGTGCCAGCAGCCGTGGGCAGGGGGGTTCTAACTATGGCTACACCTTC. It yields the protein CASSRGQGGSNYGYTF.

This clone was detected only once. The chain uses TRBV7-6 and TRBJ2-1, with 9 bases matching TRBD1. In germline, CDR1 is SGHVS, CDR2 FNYEAQ. CDR3 length equals 17 residues. J was trimmed by 6 bases and V by 0 bases; bases with no gene match: 9. The DNA of the CDR3 is TGTGCCAGCAGCTTAGCGCTTTACAGGGGGCCAAGCAATGAGCAGTTCTTC. Encoded protein: CASSLALYRGPSNEQFF. The full variable domain, completed using reference TRBV7-6 and TRBJ2-1, is GAGVSQSPRYKVTKRGQDVALRCDPISGHVSLYWYRQALGQGPEFLTYFNYEAQQDKSGLPNDRFSAERPEGSISTLTIQRTEQRDSAMYRCASSLALYRGPSNEQFFGPGTRLTVL.

The chain has TRBV29-1 and TRBJ1-1; 7 positions match TRBD1. CDR3 size: 11 residues. V was clipped by 6 bases and J by 4 bases; unmatched bases: 2. CDR1 and CDR2 (germline): SQVTM, ANQGSEA. The CDR3 region has the DNA TGCAGCGTCAGGGGGAGCACTGAAGCTTTCTTT. Encoded protein: CSVRGSTEAFF.

The V call is TRBV5-1, the J call TRBJ2-2; D is perhaps TRBD1 (6 bases). Germline CDR1 and CDR2: SGHRS and YFSETQ. V lost 2 bases and J 4 bases, leaving 12 bases between the germline ends. CDR3 length: 15 residues. The CDR3 here is CASSLGGQPTGELFF. CDR3 nucleotide sequence: TGCGCCAGCAGCTTAGGAGGACAGCCCACCGGGGAGCTGTTTTTT.